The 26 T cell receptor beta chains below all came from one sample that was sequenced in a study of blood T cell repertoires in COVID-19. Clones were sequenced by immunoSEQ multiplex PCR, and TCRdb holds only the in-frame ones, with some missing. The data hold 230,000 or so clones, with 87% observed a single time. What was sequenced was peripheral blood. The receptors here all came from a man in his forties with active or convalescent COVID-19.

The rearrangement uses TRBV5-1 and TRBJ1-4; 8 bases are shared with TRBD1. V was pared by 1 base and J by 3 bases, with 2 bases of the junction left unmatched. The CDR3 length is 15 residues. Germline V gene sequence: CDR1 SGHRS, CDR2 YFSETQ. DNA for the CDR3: TGCGCCAGCAGCTTGAGGGGACAGGCTAATGAAAAACTGTTTTTT. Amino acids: CASSLRGQANEKLFF.

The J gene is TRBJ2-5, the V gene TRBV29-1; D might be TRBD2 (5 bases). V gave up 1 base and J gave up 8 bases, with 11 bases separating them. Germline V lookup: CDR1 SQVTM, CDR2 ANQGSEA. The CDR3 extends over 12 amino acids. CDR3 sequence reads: CSVEGAPGTQYF. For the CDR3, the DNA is TGCAGCGTTGAAGGGGCGCCGGGAACCCAGTACTTC.

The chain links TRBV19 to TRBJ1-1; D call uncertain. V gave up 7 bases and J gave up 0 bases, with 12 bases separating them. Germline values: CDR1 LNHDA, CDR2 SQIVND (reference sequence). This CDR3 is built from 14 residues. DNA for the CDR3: TGTGCCAGTACCACCGATCACATGAACACTGAAGCTTTCTTT. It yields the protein CASTTDHMNTEAFF.

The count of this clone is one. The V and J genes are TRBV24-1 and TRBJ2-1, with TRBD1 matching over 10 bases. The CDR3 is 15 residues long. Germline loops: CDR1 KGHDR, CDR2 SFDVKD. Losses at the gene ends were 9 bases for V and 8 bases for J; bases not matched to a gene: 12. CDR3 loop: CATSPGTGVVDEQFF. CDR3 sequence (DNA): TGTGCCACCTCACCCGGGACAGGGGTTGTGGATGAGCAGTTCTTC.

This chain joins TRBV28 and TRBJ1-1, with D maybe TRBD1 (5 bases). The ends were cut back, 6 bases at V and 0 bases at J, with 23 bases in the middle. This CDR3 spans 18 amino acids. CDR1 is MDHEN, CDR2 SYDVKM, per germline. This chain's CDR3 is CASRLLTPRQGLNTEAFF. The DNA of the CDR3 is TGTGCCAGCAGGTTGCTAACCCCACGGCAGGGCCTGAACACTGAAGCTTTCTTT.

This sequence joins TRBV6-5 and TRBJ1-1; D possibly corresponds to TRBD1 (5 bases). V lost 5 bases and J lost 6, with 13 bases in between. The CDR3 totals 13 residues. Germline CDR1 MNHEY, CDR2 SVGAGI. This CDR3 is CASSNTGGAEAFF. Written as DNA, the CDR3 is TGTGCCAGCAGTAACACTGGGGGGGCTGAAGCTTTCTTT.

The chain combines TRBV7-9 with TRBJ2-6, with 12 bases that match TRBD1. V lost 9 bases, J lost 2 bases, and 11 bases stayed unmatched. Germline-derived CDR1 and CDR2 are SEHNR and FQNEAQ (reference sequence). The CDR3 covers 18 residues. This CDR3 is CASTQGDRGRTGANVLTF. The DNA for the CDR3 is TGTGCCAGTACGCAGGGGGACAGGGGGCGCACTGGGGCCAACGTCCTGACTTTC.

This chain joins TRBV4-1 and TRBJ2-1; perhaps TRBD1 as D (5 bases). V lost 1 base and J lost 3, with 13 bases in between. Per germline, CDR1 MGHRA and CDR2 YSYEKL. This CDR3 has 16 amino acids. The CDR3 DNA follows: TGCGCCAGCAGCCAAGTGGGGCTCCCCCTCTACAATGAGCAGTTCTTC. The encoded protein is CASSQVGLPLYNEQFF.

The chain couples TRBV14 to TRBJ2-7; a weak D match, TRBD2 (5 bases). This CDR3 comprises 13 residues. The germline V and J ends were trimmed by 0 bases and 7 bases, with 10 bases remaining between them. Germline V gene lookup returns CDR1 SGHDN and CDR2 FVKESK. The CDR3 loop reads CASSQDGVREQYF. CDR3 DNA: TGTGCCAGCAGCCAAGACGGGGTGAGGGAGCAGTACTTC.

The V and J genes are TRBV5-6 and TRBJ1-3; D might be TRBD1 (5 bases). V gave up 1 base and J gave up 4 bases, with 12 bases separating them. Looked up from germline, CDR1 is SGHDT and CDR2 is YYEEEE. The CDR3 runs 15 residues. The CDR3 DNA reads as TGTGCCAGCAGCTTGTCGGGGGGAACCGGAAACACCATATATTTT. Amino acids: CASSLSGGTGNTIYF.

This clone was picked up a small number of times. CDR3 DNA sequence: TGTGCCAGCGGTAGGGGTCTTAACTATGGCTACACCTTC. This sequence encodes CASGRGLNYGYTF. The genes are TRBV28 and TRBJ1-2; D may be TRBD1 (5 bases). V shed 8 bases and J shed 1 base, with 11 bases lying between them. CDR3 size: 13 residues. Germline CDR1 and CDR2: MDHEN and SYDVKM.

CDR3 sequence: CASSQRLRLAGENNEQFF. DNA for the CDR3: TGTGCCAGCAGCCAAAGGCTGAGACTAGCGGGGGAAAACAATGAGCAGTTCTTC. V usage is TRBV3-1 (or the pseudogene TRBV3-2) and J usage is TRBJ2-1, with 12 bases that match TRBD2. The CDR3 loop spans 18 amino acids. CDR1 and CDR2 (germline): LGHDT, YNNKEL (reference sequence). The ends lost 2 bases at V and 5 bases at J; junction bases unmatched: 10.

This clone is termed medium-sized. The CDR3 loop is CASSDGYEQYF. The CDR3 nucleotides are TGTGCCAGCAGCGACGGGTACGAGCAGTACTTC. The rearrangement uses TRBV7-2 and TRBJ2-7; D unclear. This CDR3 spans 11 amino acids. From germline, CDR1 is SGHTA and CDR2 FQGNSA. V lost 5 bases to trimming and J lost 4 bases, with 6 bases between them. Full variable domain (remainder filled in from reference TRBV7-2 and TRBJ2-7): GAGVSQSPSNKVTEKGKDVELRCDPISGHTALYWYRQSLGQGLEFLIYFQGNSAPDKSGLPSDRFSAERTGGSVSTLTIQRTQQEDSAVYLCASSDGYEQYFGPGTRLTVT.

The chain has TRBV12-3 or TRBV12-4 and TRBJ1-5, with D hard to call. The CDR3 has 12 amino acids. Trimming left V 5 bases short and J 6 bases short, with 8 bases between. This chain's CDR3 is CASSLEGQPQHF. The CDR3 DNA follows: TGTGCCAGCAGTCTTGAGGGTCAGCCCCAGCATTTT.

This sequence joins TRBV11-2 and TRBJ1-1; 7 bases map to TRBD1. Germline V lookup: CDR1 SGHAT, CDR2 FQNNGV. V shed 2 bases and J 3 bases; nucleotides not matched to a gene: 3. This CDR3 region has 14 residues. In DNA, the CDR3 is TGTGCCAGCAGCTTAAGGGGACAGTACACTGAAGCTTTCTTT. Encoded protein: CASSLRGQYTEAFF.

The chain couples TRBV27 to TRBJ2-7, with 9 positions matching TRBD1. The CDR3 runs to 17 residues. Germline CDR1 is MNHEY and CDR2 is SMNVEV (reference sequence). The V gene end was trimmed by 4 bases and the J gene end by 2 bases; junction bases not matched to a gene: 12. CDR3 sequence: CASSSTWVTGGPYEQYF. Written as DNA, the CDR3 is TGTGCCAGCAGTTCAACTTGGGTCACAGGGGGCCCCTACGAGCAGTACTTC.

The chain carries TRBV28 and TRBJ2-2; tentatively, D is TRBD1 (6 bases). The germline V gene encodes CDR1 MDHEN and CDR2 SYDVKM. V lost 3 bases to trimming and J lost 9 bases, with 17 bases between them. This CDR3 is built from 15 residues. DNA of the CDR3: TGTGCCAGCAGTTTCGGTAGGGGGTCAGTCAGGGAGCTGTTTTTT. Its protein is CASSFGRGSVRELFF.

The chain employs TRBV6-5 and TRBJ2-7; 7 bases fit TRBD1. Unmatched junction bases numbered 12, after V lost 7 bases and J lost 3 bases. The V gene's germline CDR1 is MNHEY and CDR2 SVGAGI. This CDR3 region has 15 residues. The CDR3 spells CASNLGTVGLYEQYF. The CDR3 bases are TGTGCCAGCAACCTAGGGACAGTGGGGCTCTACGAGCAGTACTTC.

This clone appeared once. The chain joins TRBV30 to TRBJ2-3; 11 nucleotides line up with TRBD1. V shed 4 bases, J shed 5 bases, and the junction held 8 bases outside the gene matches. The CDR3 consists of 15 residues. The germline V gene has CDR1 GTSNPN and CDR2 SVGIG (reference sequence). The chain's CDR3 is CAWTKRGTGGDTQYF. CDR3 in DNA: TGTGCCTGGACCAAAAGAGGGACAGGGGGAGATACGCAGTATTTT.

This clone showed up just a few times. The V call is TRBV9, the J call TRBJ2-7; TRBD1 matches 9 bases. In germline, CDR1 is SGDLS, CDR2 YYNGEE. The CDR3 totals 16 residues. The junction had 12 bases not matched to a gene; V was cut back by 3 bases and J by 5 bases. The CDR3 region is CASSEETGGYIHEQYF. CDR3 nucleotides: TGTGCCAGCAGCGAGGAGACAGGGGGGTACATCCACGAGCAGTACTTC.

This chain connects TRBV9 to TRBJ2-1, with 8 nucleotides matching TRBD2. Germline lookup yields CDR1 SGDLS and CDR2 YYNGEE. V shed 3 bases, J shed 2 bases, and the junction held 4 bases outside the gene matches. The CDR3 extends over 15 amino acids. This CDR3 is CASSGAGAAYNEQFF. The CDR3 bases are TGTGCCAGCAGCGGAGCGGGAGCCGCCTACAATGAGCAGTTCTTC.

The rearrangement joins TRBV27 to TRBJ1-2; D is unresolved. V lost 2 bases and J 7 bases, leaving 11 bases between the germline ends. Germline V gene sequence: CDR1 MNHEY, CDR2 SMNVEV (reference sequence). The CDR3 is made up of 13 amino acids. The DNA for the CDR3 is TGTGCCAGCAGTTTAGTCCCCTCGGGTGGCTACACCTTC. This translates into CASSLVPSGGYTF.

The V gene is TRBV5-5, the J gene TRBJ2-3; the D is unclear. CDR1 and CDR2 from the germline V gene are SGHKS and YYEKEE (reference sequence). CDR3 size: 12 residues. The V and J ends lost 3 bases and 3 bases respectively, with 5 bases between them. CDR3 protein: CASSSYTDTQYF. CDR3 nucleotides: TGTGCCAGCAGCTCCTATACAGATACGCAGTATTTT.

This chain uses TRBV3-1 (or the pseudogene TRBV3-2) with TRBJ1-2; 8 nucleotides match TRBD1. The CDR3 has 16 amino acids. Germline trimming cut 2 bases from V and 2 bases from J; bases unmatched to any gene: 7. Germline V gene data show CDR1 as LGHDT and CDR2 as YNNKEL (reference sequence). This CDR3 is CASSQLGTGGNYGYTF. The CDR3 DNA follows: TGTGCCAGCAGCCAACTCGGGACAGGCGGAAACTATGGCTACACCTTC.

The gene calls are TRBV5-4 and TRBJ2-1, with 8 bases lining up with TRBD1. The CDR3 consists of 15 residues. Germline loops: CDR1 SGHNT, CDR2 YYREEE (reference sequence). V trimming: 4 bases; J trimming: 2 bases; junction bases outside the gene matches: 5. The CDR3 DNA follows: TGTGCCAGCAGCGACCCGGGACAGGCCTACAATGAGCAGTTCTTC. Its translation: CASSDPGQAYNEQFF.

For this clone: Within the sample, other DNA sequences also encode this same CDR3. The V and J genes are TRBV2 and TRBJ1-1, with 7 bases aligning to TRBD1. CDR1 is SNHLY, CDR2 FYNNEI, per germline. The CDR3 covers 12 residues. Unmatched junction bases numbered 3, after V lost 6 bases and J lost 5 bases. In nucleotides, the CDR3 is TGTGCCAGCAGCTTACAGGGGACTGAAGCTTTCTTT. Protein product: CASSLQGTEAFF.